The 29 T cell receptor beta chains presented below share a single source sample, sequenced in a study of Graves' ophthalmopathy and Graves' hyperthyroidism. RNA transcripts served as template for amplifying TCR beta CDR3 sequences. The authors performed first-round RT-PCR with HTBI primers and then a second-round multiplex PCR. TCRdb re-called the multiplex PCR reads with MiXCR, one entry per CDR3 protein. The sample consists of about 550,000 distinct CDR3 sequences, 35% to 45% of them appearing once. The sequenced sample was peripheral blood or thyroid tissue (not recorded which). The source of these receptors is an adult man with Graves' hyperthyroidism.

J is TRBJ2-7 and V is TRBV7-9; TRBD2 aligns across 8 bases. CDR1 and CDR2 (germline): SEHNR, FQNEAQ (reference sequence). Trimming at V came to 6 bases and at J to 7 bases, leaving 8 bases not matched to a gene. The CDR3 covers 13 residues. The CDR3 reads CASSTGTSAEQYF. DNA of the CDR3: TGTGCCAGCAGTACCGGGACTAGTGCGGAGCAGTACTTC.

This clonotype has only a few counts. The CDR3 sequence is CASSSRDLSNSPLHF. The CDR3 nucleotides are TGTGCCAGCTCATCTAGGGACTTGTCTAATTCACCCCTCCACTTT. The chain combines TRBV18 with TRBJ1-6; D possibly corresponds to TRBD1 (5 bases). The germline V gene encodes CDR1 KGHSH and CDR2 LQKENI. Deletions cut 5 bases from V and 6 bases from J, with 14 bases between. This CDR3 is 15 amino acids long. Together with reference TRBV18 and TRBJ1-6, the CDR3 gives the full variable domain: NAGVMQNPRHLVRRRGQEARLRCSPMKGHSHVYWYRQLPEEGLKFMVYLQKENIIDESGMPKERFSAEFPKEGPSILRIQQVVRGDSAAYFCASSSRDLSNSPLHFGNGTRLTVT.

This clonotype was recorded a few times. The V gene is TRBV5-1, the J gene TRBJ2-7; possibly TRBD2 for D (6 bases). In germline, CDR1 is SGHRS, CDR2 YFSETQ. The CDR3 runs to 14 residues. Between the trimmed V and J ends, which lost 4 bases and 2 bases, there was a span of 13 bases. For the CDR3, the DNA is TGCGCCAGCAGCCCGGATTGGGGGGCCTACGAGCAGTACTTC. Translation gives CASSPDWGAYEQYF.

This clonotype came up many times. This chain links TRBV20-1 with TRBJ1-1; 7 bases map to TRBD1. This CDR3 region has 13 residues. With V trimmed by 4 bases and J by 3 bases, 5 bases remained unmatched. Germline CDR1 and CDR2: DFQATT and SNEGSKA (reference sequence). In DNA, the CDR3 is TGCAGTGCTAAGACAGGGTGGGACACTGAAGCTTTCTTT. Translating gives CSAKTGWDTEAFF.

V is TRBV6-5 and J is TRBJ1-4; D call uncertain. CDR3 length: 16 residues. Trimming stripped 1 base from V and 0 bases from J, with 9 bases between. Germline values: CDR1 MNHEY, CDR2 SVGAGI. The CDR3, as DNA: TGTGCCAGCAGTTACTTCCCAGAGGCAACTAATGAAAAACTGTTTTTT. Its protein is CASSYFPEATNEKLFF.

Only one count was recorded for this clonotype. The gene calls are TRBV9 and TRBJ2-7; D is undetermined. CDR1 is SGDLS and CDR2 is YYNGEE in the germline V gene. Trimming pared 2 bases from V and 6 bases from J, leaving 18 bases between. The CDR3 length is 15 residues. The CDR3 reads CASSVALGNLGEQYF. CDR3 in DNA: TGTGCCAGCAGCGTTGCCCTCGGTAATTTGGGCGAGCAGTACTTC.

This clonotype has ten or more counts. V and J are TRBV7-8 and TRBJ1-2, with unresolved D. From germline, CDR1 is SGHVS and CDR2 FQNEAQ. The CDR3 has 15 residues. Trimming cost V 1 base and J 8 bases, with 17 bases left between them. The CDR3 reads CASSLVTGPPGGYTF. Here the CDR3 DNA reads TGTGCCAGCAGCTTAGTTACCGGGCCTCCGGGAGGCTACACCTTC.

This clonotype showed up many times. The V gene is TRBV5-8, the J gene TRBJ1-2; 10 nucleotides agree with TRBD1. Unmatched junction bases numbered 7, after V lost 4 bases and J lost 4 bases. This CDR3 is 15 amino acids long. Germline CDR1 SGHTS, CDR2 YDEGEE. The CDR3 DNA sequence: TGTGCCAGCAGCACCCGGGACAGGGGAGCCTATGGCTACACCTTC. Its protein is CASSTRDRGAYGYTF.

The chain couples TRBV25-1 to TRBJ2-1; 10 nucleotides agree with TRBD2. V was clipped by 6 bases and J by 9 bases; unmatched bases: 8. Germline CDR1 and CDR2: MGHDK and SYGVNS. CDR3 length: 14 residues. CDR3 sequence: CASSPAGGPGEQFF. The DNA of the CDR3 is TGTGCCAGCAGCCCAGCGGGAGGGCCAGGTGAGCAGTTCTTC.

This clonotype was recorded at least ten times. The rearrangement joins TRBV5-1 to TRBJ1-1, with TRBD1 matching over 7 bases. Looked up from germline, CDR1 is SGHRS and CDR2 is YFSETQ. CDR3 length equals 14 residues. Trimming at V came to 3 bases and at J to 4 bases, leaving 6 bases not matched to a gene. CDR3 coding DNA: TGCGCCAGCAGCTCAAGGGCAGGGGGCACTGAAGCTTTCTTT. Its protein is CASSSRAGGTEAFF.

The sample holds a few counts of this clonotype. Here the CDR3 DNA reads TGTGCCAGCAGCCGCCCCCCACTGAACACTGAAGCTTTCTTT. Translation: CASSRPPLNTEAFF. The V gene is TRBV7-9, the J gene TRBJ1-1; the D is unclear. CDR1 SEHNR and CDR2 FQNEAQ come from the germline V gene (reference sequence). The CDR3 has 14 residues. V dropped 5 bases and J dropped 0 bases, with 10 bases sitting between them.

This clonotype was detected ten times or more. This chain connects TRBV2 to TRBJ2-7, with D perhaps matching TRBD1 (6 bases). The CDR3 contains 13 residues. Germline V gene data show CDR1 as SNHLY and CDR2 as FYNNEI. Trimming removed 2 bases from V and 6 bases from J, with 11 bases in between. The CDR3 protein is CASSEPTGIEQYF. The CDR3 DNA is TGTGCCAGCAGTGAACCCACAGGGATCGAGCAGTACTTC.

This clonotype was observed at least ten times. The rearrangement joins TRBV29-1 to TRBJ1-5; D may be TRBD1 (5 bases). Per the germline V gene, CDR1 is SQVTM and CDR2 is ANQGSEA. The V end lost 4 bases, the J end lost 4 bases, and 8 bases lay between the germline ends. This CDR3 comprises 12 residues. The CDR3 here is CSVARVNQPQHF. For the CDR3, the DNA is TGCAGCGTTGCCAGGGTAAATCAGCCCCAGCATTTT.

V and J are TRBV7-2 and TRBJ2-7; D may correspond to TRBD1 or TRBD2 (5 bases each). Germline CDR1 is SGHTA and CDR2 is FQGNSA. V dropped 6 bases and J dropped 0 bases, with 12 bases sitting between them. There are 14 residues in the CDR3. The CDR3 loop is CASRTGRSSYEQYF. The DNA for the CDR3 is TGTGCCAGCAGAACGGGGCGAAGCTCCTACGAGCAGTACTTC. Full variable domain (remainder filled in from reference TRBV7-2 and TRBJ2-7): GAGVSQSPSNKVTEKGKDVELRCDPISGHTALYWYRQSLGQGLEFLIYFQGNSAPDKSGLPSDRFSAERTGGSVSTLTIQRTQQEDSAVYLCASRTGRSSYEQYFGPGTRLTVT.

The chain employs TRBV29-1 and TRBJ1-2; TRBD1 agrees at 7 bases. Germline V gene data show CDR1 as SQVTM and CDR2 as ANQGSEA. This CDR3 is 13 amino acids long. V was pared by 6 bases and J by 4 bases, with 8 bases of the junction left unmatched. The CDR3 region has the DNA TGCAGCGTGGCGACAGGGATCATCTATGGCTACACCTTC. As protein: CSVATGIIYGYTF.

The J gene is TRBJ2-1, the V gene TRBV12-3 or TRBV12-4; perhaps TRBD2 as D (6 bases). Trimming removed 4 bases at V and 8 bases at J, with 18 bases between. The CDR3 has 15 residues. The CDR3 bases are TGTGCCAGCAGTTCCACTGTCGGGACTCGCGATGAGCAGTTCTTC. As protein: CASSSTVGTRDEQFF.

The count of this clonotype is one. This chain links TRBV20-1 with TRBJ1-2; no definite D call. CDR3 length: 13 amino acids. CDR1 and CDR2 (germline): DFQATT, SNEGSKA (reference sequence). Trimming pared 7 bases from V and 2 bases from J, leaving 14 bases between. The CDR3 is CSVVTGENYGYTF. The CDR3 DNA reads TGCAGTGTGGTAACTGGGGAGAACTATGGCTACACCTTC.

In the case of this clonotype: Mismatch with germline at one junction end may stem from a read error. The chain couples TRBV24-1 to TRBJ2-7; 12 nucleotides line up with TRBD2. This CDR3 has 18 amino acids. Germline values: CDR1 KGHDR, CDR2 SFDVKD. The CDR3 region has the DNA TGTGCCAGCAGTATGGGGAGGATGACTAGCGGGAGAAGATACGAGCAGTACTTC. The encoded protein is CASSMGRMTSGRRYEQYF.

In DNA form, the CDR3 reads TGTGCCTGGAGTGGACGGACGGATAATTCACCCCTCCACTTT. It specifies CAWSGRTDNSPLHF. This chain links TRBV30 with TRBJ1-6; no definite D call. V was clipped by 1 base and J by 5 bases, with 9 bases between them. The germline gives CDR1 GTSNPN, CDR2 SVGIG (reference sequence). The CDR3 runs to 14 residues.

This clonotype was picked up many times. V gene TRBV7-2 combines with J gene TRBJ2-5; 15 nucleotides match TRBD2. V was clipped by 5 bases and J by 5 bases; unmatched bases: 6. CDR1 and CDR2 (germline): SGHTA, FQGNSA. The CDR3 sequence is 16 residues long. In DNA, the CDR3 is TGTGCCAGCAGCCAATCCGGGACTAGCGGGGGGGAGACCCAGTACTTC. This translates into CASSQSGTSGGETQYF.

This clonotype was found a few times. The rearrangement uses TRBV4-1 and TRBJ1-6; TRBD1 aligns across 7 bases. V lost 4 bases to trimming and J lost 0 bases; unmatched junction nucleotides: 9. CDR1 and CDR2 from the germline V gene are MGHRA and YSYEKL. The CDR3 covers 18 residues. The DNA of the CDR3 is TGCGCCAGCAGCCGAGCAAACAGGGGAAGCTCCTATAATTCACCCCTCCACTTT. Protein product: CASSRANRGSSYNSPLHF.

This clonotype was recorded many times. The chain links TRBV7-8 to TRBJ1-1, with 9 bases fitting TRBD1. V dropped 5 bases and J dropped 4; count of bases not matched to a gene: 11. CDR1 is SGHVS and CDR2 is FQNEAQ in the germline V gene. The CDR3 has 16 amino acids. The CDR3 sequence: CASSPKGGGQGTEAFF. CDR3 in DNA: TGTGCCAGCAGCCCGAAAGGGGGGGGACAGGGCACTGAAGCTTTCTTT.

V gene TRBV5-1 combines with J gene TRBJ2-3, with D perhaps matching TRBD1 (6 bases). Germline V CDR1 and CDR2: SGHRS, YFSETQ. The CDR3 extends over 15 amino acids. Trimming cost V 2 bases and J 0 bases, with 10 bases left between them. CDR3 protein: CASSFRDKSTDTQYF. CDR3 nucleotide sequence: TGCGCCAGCAGCTTTAGGGACAAGAGCACAGATACGCAGTATTTT.

The chain combines TRBV9 with TRBJ1-6; a possible D gene is TRBD1 (6 bases). The CDR3 is 18 amino acids. Germline CDR1 is SGDLS and CDR2 is YYNGEE. V lost 0 bases, J lost 3 bases, and 16 bases lay in between. CDR3 in DNA: TGTGCCAGCAGCGTAGAGGCAGGGGATAAACTCTATAATTCACCCCTCCACTTT. Translating gives CASSVEAGDKLYNSPLHF.

This clonotype was observed a few times. This chain joins TRBV30 and TRBJ2-7; maybe TRBD1 (5 bases). CDR3 size: 14 residues. CDR1 and CDR2 (germline): GTSNPN, SVGIG (reference sequence). Trimming removed 1 base from V and 3 bases from J, with 13 bases in between. The CDR3 loop reads CAWSDDRRLYEQYF. The CDR3 bases are TGTGCCTGGAGTGACGACAGAAGGCTCTACGAGCAGTACTTC.

This clonotype appeared a few times. The rearrangement uses TRBV5-1 and TRBJ1-1; TRBD1 might be the D (5 bases). In germline, CDR1 is SGHRS, CDR2 YFSETQ. The CDR3 has 14 amino acids. V lost 2 bases and J 4 bases, leaving 12 bases between the germline ends. The DNA of the CDR3 is TGCGCCAGCAGCTTTAGGGGACTGTCCACTGAAGCTTTCTTT. Translated, it gives CASSFRGLSTEAFF.

Remarks on this clonotype: A much larger clone lies a single base off, so this may be a read error. The rearrangement joins TRBV20-1 to TRBJ1-3; D gene unclear. Trimming took 2 bases from V and 3 from J, leaving 14 bases between them. The CDR3 runs 15 residues. CDR1 is DFQATT, CDR2 SNEGSKA, per germline (reference sequence). CDR3 sequence reads: CSARQNGRGGNTIYF. CDR3 sequence (DNA): TGCAGTGCTAGACAAAACGGGCGGGGTGGAAACACCATATATTTT.

This clonotype was recorded at least ten times. The V gene is TRBV6-1, the J gene TRBJ2-5; TRBD2 agrees at 13 bases. The CDR3 spans 15 residues. Trimming took 7 bases from V and 5 from J; bases not matched to a gene: 7. The germline gives CDR1 MNHNS, CDR2 SASEGT. Here the CDR3 reads CASTGGLAGVETQYF. The CDR3 nucleotides read TGTGCCAGCACCGGAGGACTAGCGGGGGTTGAGACCCAGTACTTC.

The V call is TRBV11-2, the J call TRBJ2-5, with D possibly matching TRBD2 (5 bases). The germline V gene has CDR1 SGHAT and CDR2 FQNNGV. The CDR3 length is 15 residues. Trimming cost V 5 bases and J 1 base, with 14 bases left between them. CDR3 bases: TGTGCCAGCAGCGCGGGCAGCGACGGCCAAGAGACCCAGTACTTC. Translated, it gives CASSAGSDGQETQYF.